The rows below give T cell receptor beta chains drawn from one sample of a study of beta chain features in type 1 diabetes. TCRdb's copy holds only in-frame clones and misses some; the assay was immunoSEQ multiplex PCR. The sample carries some 160,000 clones, about 10% recorded once. Sample: central memory CD4+ T cells from blood. The receptors here all came from a woman in her thirties with type 1 diabetes. The conserved cysteine and the conserved F or W are not part of the CDR3 here.

j_call	v_call	cdr3_aa
TRBJ2-7	TRBV2	ASSEFNEQY
TRBJ2-1	TRBV25-1	ASSMSWGPSYNEQF
TRBJ1-2	TRBV9	ASREDRGNYGYT
TRBJ2-1	TRBV15	ATNRATSGRADEQF
TRBJ2-7	TRBV5-1	ASSLARAGYEQY
TRBJ2-1	TRBV7-3	ASSPGLALLDEQF
TRBJ2-3	TRBV5-4	ASSLRSSGQDTQY
TRBJ1-3	TRBV30	AWGTGFSGNTIY
TRBJ1-2	TRBV18	ASSPGQGADGGYT
TRBJ2-7	TRBV7-8	ASSLEAASHEQY
TRBJ1-1	TRBV7-9	ASSPSGGWTEAF
TRBJ1-1	TRBV30	AWGTGSNTEAF
TRBJ2-7	TRBV19	ASSPATGINEQY
TRBJ1-2	TRBV7-3	ASSLDRGYGYT
TRBJ2-5	TRBV20-1	SAWRETQY
TRBJ1-2	TRBV5-4	ASSQGRGDYGYT
TRBJ2-7	TRBV5-1	ASGGTGGTSGTLGEQY
TRBJ2-1	TRBV5-1	ASSSGGSSYNEQF
TRBJ1-5	TRBV10-3	AISDGGPGNQPQH
TRBJ2-3	TRBV29-1	SVESRTSGTDTQY
TRBJ2-5	TRBV30	AWSVWSGRRREQY
TRBJ2-7	TRBV12-5	ASKAGRFYEQY
TRBJ1-1	TRBV5-4	ASSVLGASTEAF
TRBJ2-3	TRBV27	ASSLYRMDTQY
TRBJ1-2	TRBV27	ASSPRGDGYT
TRBJ2-1	TRBV25-1	ASSEWSRVEGEQF
TRBJ2-5	TRBV25-1	ASTPTLAGAETQY
TRBJ1-1	TRBV19	ASSIAGNRKNTEAF
TRBJ2-5	TRBV30	AWSMLAGTTQY
TRBJ2-7	TRBV7-9	ASSLATGKYSYEQY
TRBJ2-5	TRBV4-1	ASSRVPGLAEKETQY
TRBJ1-1	TRBV2	ASSATTGGLAEAF
TRBJ2-7	TRBV14	ASSPTGGSQRSSSYEQY
TRBJ2-7	TRBV19	ASSIGLAGGYEQY
TRBJ2-7	TRBV19	ASGPGTGWDYEQY
TRBJ2-7	TRBV7-2	ASGRGGASMYEQY
TRBJ2-1	TRBV6-6	ASSYSPKFQDEQF
TRBJ2-3	TRBV30	AFKAIADLTDTQY
TRBJ1-2	TRBV18	ASSPVSANYGYT
TRBJ2-7	TRBV29-1	SVTYRTSSYEQY
TRBJ2-1	TRBV9	ASSVGGLAHYNEQF
TRBJ1-5	TRBV4-1	ASSQERAGNQPQH
TRBJ2-7	TRBV4-1	ASSPQISGMYEQY
TRBJ2-7	TRBV11-2	ASSLSPGYNYEQY